This T cell receptor (beta chain) originates from a study of control samples from healthy donors and cancer patients. This clone was detected once. Only in-frame clones appear in the TCRdb table, and some are missing; sequencing was by immunoSEQ multiplex PCR. This table holds 120,000 or so clones, approximately 89% found once. CDR1 is SGHRS, CDR2 YFSETQ, per germline. The CDR3 has 12 amino acids. The ends were cut back, 1 base at V and 2 bases at J, with 2 bases in the middle. The TCR was taken from a man in his 60s in good health. Sequenced material: blood. The V and J genes are TRBV5-1 and TRBJ2-3; no firm D call. The CDR3 nucleotides are TGCGCCAGCAGCTTGAACACAGATACGCAGTATTTT. Translation gives CASSLNTDTQYF. Full variable domain (remainder filled in from reference TRBV5-1 and TRBJ2-3): KAGVTQTPRYLIKTRGQQVTLSCSPISGHRSVSWYQQTPGQGLQFLFEYFSETQRNKGNFPGRFSGRQFSNSRSEMNVSTLELGDSALYLCASSLNTDTQYFGPGTRLTVL.